This record covers a single T cell receptor (beta chain). This sample stems from a study of blood T cell repertoires in COVID-19. The protocol was immunoSEQ multiplex PCR, while the TCRdb copy is restricted to in-frame clones and leaves out a portion. The table shows 150,000 to 200,000 clones, with about four fifths occurring only once. The origin of this receptor is a woman older than 75 with COVID-19, enrolled during active disease. Sequenced input: peripheral blood.

DNA of the CDR3: TGTGCCAGCAGTTTTTGGGATAGGGGCGAGCAGTACTTC. This translates into CASSFWDRGEQYF. The V call is TRBV27, the J call TRBJ2-7, with a possible D match to TRBD1 (5 bases). The ends were cut back, 3 bases at V and 6 bases at J, with 12 bases in the middle. This CDR3 comprises 13 residues. Germline V gene lookup returns CDR1 MNHEY and CDR2 SMNVEV (reference sequence).